The 24 T cell receptor beta chains below all came from one sample that was sequenced in a study of cytomegalovirus exposure and HLA in healthy donors. Repertoires were generated with immunoSEQ multiplex PCR, while TCRdb's copy carries only in-frame clones and drops some. The sample has under 200,000 clones; roughly nine tenths are singletons. The sequenced material came from PBMCs. All receptors come from a woman in her thirties in good health and CMV-seronegative.

V gene TRBV6-6 combines with J gene TRBJ1-1, with D unresolved. The CDR3 has 13 residues. Germline V gives CDR1 MNHNY, CDR2 SVGAGI (reference sequence). V was shortened by 2 bases and J by 2 bases, with 6 bases between the two germline ends. CDR3 sequence reads: CASSYNENTEAFF. The DNA of the CDR3 is TGTGCCAGCAGTTACAACGAAAACACTGAAGCTTTCTTT.

The chain combines TRBV2 with TRBJ1-2; the D is unclear. Germline values: CDR1 SNHLY, CDR2 FYNNEI. The CDR3 is 14 amino acids. V shed 1 base and J shed 7 bases, with 13 bases lying between them. As DNA, the CDR3 is TGTGCCAGCAGTGAAGGTCTCGGGTTTAGTGGCTACACCTTC. Translation gives CASSEGLGFSGYTF.

The chain uses TRBV9 and TRBJ2-1, with a tentative D call TRBD2 (7 bases). This CDR3 is built from 15 residues. Germline V CDR1 and CDR2: SGDLS, YYNGEE. V lost 3 bases and J 3 bases, leaving 13 bases between the germline ends. The chain's CDR3 is CASSAEGEGYNEQFF. CDR3 in DNA: TGTGCCAGCAGCGCGGAGGGGGAGGGCTACAATGAGCAGTTCTTC.

The genes are TRBV9 and TRBJ2-7, with D hard to call. Trimming left V 0 bases short and J 3 bases short, with 7 bases between. There are 13 residues in the CDR3. CDR1 and CDR2 from the germline V gene are SGDLS and YYNGEE. This CDR3 is CASSVEGYYEQYF. CDR3 bases: TGTGCCAGCAGCGTAGAAGGTTACTACGAGCAGTACTTC.

V and J are TRBV4-3 and TRBJ1-2; possibly TRBD1 for D (5 bases). V lost 3 bases to trimming and J lost 5 bases, with 16 bases between them. Germline CDR1 reads LGHNA; CDR2 reads YSLEER. The CDR3 sequence is 15 residues long. The DNA of the CDR3 is TGCGCCAGCAGCCAGGGCCCGGGCAGGGAGTATGGCTACACCTTC. Protein: CASSQGPGREYGYTF.

The J gene is TRBJ2-1, the V gene TRBV9; a possible D gene is TRBD2 (7 bases). The CDR3 loop spans 16 amino acids. Trimming stripped 3 bases from V and 6 bases from J, with 19 bases between. Per germline, CDR1 SGDLS and CDR2 YYNGEE. The CDR3 nucleotides are TGTGCCAGCAGCGCACCTGTCGGGGGGCGAGTCAATGAGCAGTTCTTC. Its translation is CASSAPVGGRVNEQFF.

For this clone: The sample has other DNA sequences that encode this CDR3 too. The V call is TRBV28, the J call TRBJ1-5, with D possibly TRBD1 on 5 matching bases. V lost 2 bases and J 5 bases, leaving 10 bases between the germline ends. Germline CDR1 MDHEN, CDR2 SYDVKM. This CDR3 is built from 14 residues. CDR3 region: CASSLTGPYQPQHF. The CDR3 DNA follows: TGTGCCAGCAGTTTAACGGGACCCTATCAGCCCCAGCATTTT.

This clone was observed a single time. V and J are TRBV7-2 and TRBJ1-4, with 7 bases identical to TRBD1. V trimming: 1 base; J trimming: 3 bases; junction bases outside the gene matches: 5. Germline CDR1 is SGHTA and CDR2 is FQGNSA. The CDR3 consists of 16 residues. DNA of the CDR3: TGTGCCAGCAGCTTAGAAGGACAGGCGTCTAATGAAAAACTGTTTTTT. It encodes CASSLEGQASNEKLFF. The full variable domain, with the rest looked up from reference TRBV7-2 and TRBJ1-4, is GAGVSQSPSNKVTEKGKDVELRCDPISGHTALYWYRQSLGQGLEFLIYFQGNSAPDKSGLPSDRFSAERTGGSVSTLTIQRTQQEDSAVYLCASSLEGQASNEKLFFGSGTQLSVL.

The J gene is TRBJ2-5, the V gene TRBV19; 9 nucleotides line up with TRBD2. Germline lookup yields CDR1 LNHDA and CDR2 SQIVND (reference sequence). V shed 5 bases, J shed 2 bases, and the junction held 6 bases outside the gene matches. The CDR3 has 15 residues. The DNA of the CDR3 is TGTGCCAGTAGTCTGGCGGGGGGGCCTCAAGAGACCCAGTACTTC. It translates to CASSLAGGPQETQYF.

V gene TRBV25-1 combines with J gene TRBJ2-1; D possibly matches TRBD1 or TRBD2 (7 bases each). Trimming stripped 5 bases from V and 7 bases from J, with 24 bases between. The CDR3 sequence is 17 residues long. Germline lookup yields CDR1 MGHDK and CDR2 SYGVNS. This chain's CDR3 is CASSTTSQGGYPNEQFF. As DNA, the CDR3 is TGTGCCAGCAGTACCACCTCCCAGGGGGGGTATCCAAATGAGCAGTTCTTC.

This chain links TRBV7-2 with TRBJ2-1; 12 bases fit TRBD2. The V gene end was trimmed by 5 bases and the J gene end by 8 bases; junction bases not matched to a gene: 10. This CDR3 spans 16 amino acids. The germline V gene has CDR1 SGHTA and CDR2 FQGNSA. The CDR3 reads CASSRVTSGSTYEQFF. The CDR3 nucleotides read TGTGCCAGCAGCCGGGTGACTAGCGGGAGTACCTATGAGCAGTTCTTC.

This clone appeared a few times. This sequence joins TRBV14 and TRBJ2-1, with D possibly being TRBD1 or TRBD2 (5 bases each). The CDR3 runs to 17 residues. Trimming shortened V by 0 bases and J by 4 bases, and 16 bases separated the two germline ends. The germline V gene has CDR1 SGHDN and CDR2 FVKESK. The CDR3 DNA follows: TGTGCCAGCAGCCAAGATGATAACGGCTGGGGGTACAATGAGCAGTTCTTC. Residues: CASSQDDNGWGYNEQFF.

This clone has more than one count but fewer than ten. The chain has TRBV6-4 and TRBJ2-1; 7 positions agree with TRBD2. The CDR3 consists of 15 residues. Germline V gives CDR1 MRHNA, CDR2 SNTAGT. Trimming took 6 bases from V and 6 from J; bases not matched to a gene: 11. CDR3 DNA: TGTGCCAGCAGCGATGCGGGTAGCGGGTCCAATGAGCAGTTCTTC. Translation: CASSDAGSGSNEQFF.

V and J are TRBV25-1 and TRBJ1-1; D is ambiguous. Between the trimmed V and J ends, which lost 4 bases and 0 bases, there was a span of 3 bases. This CDR3 contains 12 residues. The germline V gene encodes CDR1 MGHDK and CDR2 SYGVNS. In DNA, the CDR3 is TGTGCCAGCAGTGCGGTGAACACTGAAGCTTTCTTT. It encodes CASSAVNTEAFF.

The rearrangement joins TRBV7-9 to TRBJ1-2, with D perhaps matching TRBD1 (6 bases). CDR1 is SEHNR, CDR2 FQNEAQ, per germline (reference sequence). The germline V and J ends were trimmed by 6 bases and 2 bases, with 10 bases remaining between them. This CDR3 is 13 amino acids long. The CDR3 loop is CASRPGQNYGYTF. CDR3 DNA: TGTGCCAGCAGACCCGGACAGAACTATGGCTACACCTTC.

V and J are TRBV7-2 and TRBJ2-1, with TRBD1 identical over 7 bases. V shed 5 bases, J shed 4 bases, and the junction held 8 bases outside the gene matches. The length of the CDR3 is 15 residues. CDR1 is SGHTA and CDR2 is FQGNSA in the germline V gene. CDR3 sequence: CASSPRGMRYNEQFF. The CDR3 region has the DNA TGTGCCAGCAGCCCCAGGGGGATGAGGTACAATGAGCAGTTCTTC.

The chain is built from TRBV7-9 and TRBJ1-1; D is undetermined. This CDR3 contains 13 residues. Germline values: CDR1 SEHNR, CDR2 FQNEAQ (reference sequence). Trimming shortened V by 5 bases and J by 2 bases, and 9 bases separated the two germline ends. In DNA, the CDR3 is TGTGCCAGCAGCGTCCGGGAAAACACTGAAGCTTTCTTT. Encoded protein: CASSVRENTEAFF. The entire variable domain, with the rest obtained from reference TRBV7-9 and TRBJ1-1, is as follows: DTGVSQNPRHKITKRGQNVTFRCDPISEHNRLYWYRQTLGQGPEFLTYFQNEAQLEKSRLLSDRFSAERPKGSFSTLEIQRTEQGDSAMYLCASSVRENTEAFFGQGTRLTVV.

This rearrangement joins TRBV28 to TRBJ2-3; D remains unclear. Trimming left V 3 bases short and J 6 bases short, with 10 bases between. Per germline, CDR1 MDHEN and CDR2 SYDVKM. This CDR3 contains 13 residues. CDR3 bases: TGTGCCAGCAGTTTTGGTATAGGGGATACGCAGTATTTT. Translation: CASSFGIGDTQYF. Full variable domain (remainder filled in from reference TRBV28 and TRBJ2-3): DVKVTQSSRYLVKRTGEKVFLECVQDMDHENMFWYRQDPGLGLRLIYFSYDVKMKEKGDIPEGYSVSREKKERFSLILESASTNQTSMYLCASSFGIGDTQYFGPGTRLTVL.

The V gene is TRBV7-2, the J gene TRBJ2-3, with a possible D match to TRBD2 (6 bases). Deletions cut 7 bases from V and 1 base from J, with 18 bases between. The CDR3 loop spans 16 amino acids. The germline V gene has CDR1 SGHTA and CDR2 FQGNSA. CDR3 sequence (DNA): TGTGCCAGCACCCCCCTCCCCCCGGGGGGCACAGATACGCAGTATTTT. Amino acids: CASTPLPPGGTDTQYF.

The rearrangement joins TRBV27 to TRBJ1-2; 10 nucleotides align to TRBD1. CDR1 is MNHEY and CDR2 is SMNVEV in the germline V gene (reference sequence). V was clipped by 6 bases and J by 4 bases; unmatched bases: 11. This CDR3 is 16 amino acids long. This chain's CDR3 is CASSLNSGTGAYGYTF. The DNA for the CDR3 is TGTGCCAGCAGCCTCAACTCCGGGACAGGGGCCTATGGCTACACCTTC.

This CDR3 reads CASSSTRLAGGRSDTQYF. CDR3 nucleotides: TGTGCCAGCAGTTCTACCAGACTAGCGGGAGGGCGCTCAGATACGCAGTATTTT. V is TRBV28 and J is TRBJ2-3, with 14 bases matching TRBD2. V was pared by 4 bases and J by 4 bases, with 10 bases of the junction left unmatched. CDR1 MDHEN and CDR2 SYDVKM come from the germline V gene. The CDR3 loop spans 18 amino acids. The entire variable domain, with the rest obtained from reference TRBV28 and TRBJ2-3, is as follows: DVKVTQSSRYLVKRTGEKVFLECVQDMDHENMFWYRQDPGLGLRLIYFSYDVKMKEKGDIPEGYSVSREKKERFSLILESASTNQTSMYLCASSSTRLAGGRSDTQYFGPGTRLTVL.

The chain joins TRBV28 to TRBJ2-7; 7 bases are a match to TRBD2. V lost 8 bases to trimming and J lost 0 bases; unmatched junction nucleotides: 22. The CDR3 runs to 19 residues. Germline V gene lookup returns CDR1 MDHEN and CDR2 SYDVKM. Here the CDR3 reads CASSTARRLGGGPSYEQYF. CDR3 sequence (DNA): TGTGCCAGCTCAACGGCGCGGAGGTTGGGGGGAGGGCCCTCCTACGAGCAGTACTTC.

The J gene is TRBJ1-2, the V gene TRBV6-5; 7 bases fit TRBD1. The CDR3 covers 16 residues. J was trimmed by 8 bases and V by 3 bases; bases with no gene match: 15. CDR1 is MNHEY and CDR2 is SVGAGI in the germline V gene. The CDR3 DNA reads as TGTGCCAGCAGTTATAGGACAGGAAGGCTCGAACTAGGCTACACCTTC. Its translation is CASSYRTGRLELGYTF.

The chain is built from TRBV25-1 and TRBJ1-5, with unresolved D. Germline assignment: CDR1 MGHDK and CDR2 SYGVNS. Between the trimmed V and J ends, which lost 2 bases and 4 bases, there was a span of 18 bases. The CDR3 contains 17 residues. The CDR3 region has the DNA TGTGCCAGCAGTGAAAAATGGGAAGCGGGCGGGAATCAGCCCCAGCATTTT. Protein product: CASSEKWEAGGNQPQHF.